The subject of this entry is one TCR beta chain. Germline CDR1 is SGHNT and CDR2 is YENEEA. CDR3 length: 14 amino acids. These data come from a study of T cells expressing NK-cell markers. With the 5' RACE reads reprocessed, TCRdb shows one record per CDR3 protein and no DNA. This sample lists hundreds of thousands of distinct CDR3 sequences; its ten largest clones have approximately 3.6%. The V call is TRBV11-3, the J call TRBJ2-1; TCRdb returns TRBD2, unconfirmable since there is no DNA. The TCR was taken from a man between 18 and 29 years old in good health. Sequencing used blood T cells: a sorted CD56 or NKG2C T cell subset, CD4+ or CD8+ T cells, or bulk PBMC T cells (not recorded which). The CDR3 region is CASNMGLDYNEQFF.